This entry features one T cell receptor (beta chain) sequence. The data derive from a study of blood T cells in healthy people across ages. The second PCR ran about 6 to 12 cycles with a sample-barcoded 5' primer and J-beta primers. A single record per CDR3 protein comes from TCRdb applying MiXCR to the 5' RACE reads. The table includes 650,000 to 700,000 distinct CDR3 sequences, 32% detected once. The CDR3 consists of 16 residues. J was trimmed by 6 bases and V by 0 bases; bases with no gene match: 8. Germline CDR1 is LGHDT and CDR2 is YNNKEL (reference sequence). This receptor was obtained from a woman aged 80 or over in good health. The J gene is TRBJ2-1, the V gene TRBV3-1; 7 bases align to TRBD2. The sample taken for sequencing was blood. CDR3 nucleotides: TGTGCCAGCAGCCAAGATTTGGGCGGGGGAGTCAATGAGCAGTTCTTC. It yields the protein CASSQDLGGGVNEQFF.